What follows are 10 T cell receptor beta chains derived from one specimen sequenced in a study of metastatic and nonmetastatic thyroid tumors. TCRdb re-called clones via MiXCR from the PCR reads. The sample yields over 20,000 clones, 16% seen once. Every patient underwent thyroid surgery untreated. Sequences were obtained from tumor tissue. All receptors come from a female donor with papillary thyroid cancer or a benign thyroid nodule (not recorded which). Some clones in this sample may be carry-over from other donors' samples.

The chain recombines TRBV29-1 with TRBJ2-3; a possible D gene is TRBD1 (5 bases). V shed 8 bases and J shed 0 bases, with 15 bases lying between them. The CDR3 runs to 14 residues. The V gene's germline CDR1 is SQVTM and CDR2 ANQGSEA. This CDR3 reads CSFGRVSSTDTQYF. DNA for the CDR3: TGCAGCTTTGGCAGGGTATCGAGCACAGATACGCAGTATTTT.

Sample share makes this clone medium-sized. This chain connects TRBV27 to TRBJ2-7; weak D call: TRBD2 (5 bases). The CDR3 sequence is 13 residues long. Germline CDR1 MNHEY, CDR2 SMNVEV (reference sequence). V was trimmed by 5 bases and J by 5 bases, leaving 13 bases between them. The CDR3 DNA reads TGTGCCAGCAGTCGAGGTGCGGGTAACGAGCAGTACTTC. It codes for CASSRGAGNEQYF.

On this clone itself: A much larger clonotype is one base distant, so this may be a read error. Additional DNA sequences in this sample encode the identical CDR3. This sequence joins TRBV6-1 and TRBJ2-5; D unresolved. Germline V gene sequence: CDR1 MNHNS, CDR2 SASEGT. The CDR3 runs to 13 residues. Deletions cut 5 bases from V and 2 bases from J, with 9 bases between. The CDR3: CASSRGPQETQYF. CDR3 nucleotide sequence: TGTGCCAGCAGTCGTGGTCCTCAAGAGACCCAGTACTTC.

This clone has ten or more counts. This chain connects TRBV7-2 to TRBJ2-3; 10 bases fit TRBD2. The trim removed 3 bases at V and 6 bases at J, leaving 6 bases unmatched. CDR1 is SGHTA, CDR2 FQGNSA, per germline. The CDR3 is 15 residues long. The CDR3 sequence is CASSFVAGGGDTQYF. CDR3 DNA: TGTGCCAGCAGCTTTGTAGCGGGGGGCGGGGATACGCAGTATTTT.

This clone was counted between two and nine times. One end of the junction varies from germline; a read error may be responsible. The chain combines TRBV30 with TRBJ1-3; D remains ambiguous. CDR3 size: 12 residues. Germline V gives CDR1 GTSNPN, CDR2 SVGIG (reference sequence). The CDR3, as DNA: TGTGCCTGGAGTAGCCATGGAGACACCGTATATTTT. Translated: CAWSSHGDTVYF.

This clone was detected ten times or more. J is TRBJ1-3 and V is TRBV11-2; 7 bases map to TRBD1. Germline V lookup: CDR1 SGHAT, CDR2 FQNNGV. V lost 4 bases to trimming and J lost 4 bases; unmatched junction nucleotides: 13. The CDR3 spans 17 residues. The CDR3: CASSYTPATGQGNTIYF. Written as DNA, the CDR3 is TGTGCCAGCAGCTACACCCCCGCGACAGGGCAAGGAAACACCATATATTTT.

This clone was counted at least ten times. The chain joins TRBV12-5 to TRBJ2-5, with D maybe TRBD2 (5 bases). Germline CDR1 LGHNT, CDR2 FRNRAP. Trimming left V 4 bases short and J 3 bases short, with 24 bases between. This CDR3 has 18 amino acids. CDR3 bases: TGTGCTAGTGGTTCCTCGGAATGGAGGACCGCGGCAGAAGAGACCCAGTACTTC. This sequence encodes CASGSSEWRTAAEETQYF.

This clone was counted ten times or more. J is TRBJ1-4 and V is TRBV4-1; unclear D gene. CDR1 and CDR2 (germline): MGHRA, YSYEKL. Trimming stripped 2 bases from V and 8 bases from J, with 9 bases between. This CDR3 spans 13 amino acids. This chain's CDR3 is CASSQLLGEKLFF. Written as DNA, the CDR3 is TGCGCCAGCAGCCAATTGTTGGGGGAAAAACTGTTTTTT.

This clone appeared many times. The chain links TRBV30 to TRBJ1-1; D gene uncertain. Between the trimmed V and J ends, which lost 1 base and 0 bases, there was a span of 6 bases. The CDR3 has 13 residues. Germline CDR1 GTSNPN, CDR2 SVGIG (reference sequence). In DNA form, the CDR3 reads TGTGCCTGGAGTGACGTATTGAACACTGAAGCTTTCTTT. Protein sequence: CAWSDVLNTEAFF.

By sample fraction, this clone is medium-sized. The chain recombines TRBV12-3 or TRBV12-4 with TRBJ2-1, with D perhaps TRBD2 (5 bases). This CDR3 spans 11 amino acids. Trimming removed 4 bases at V and 9 bases at J, with 7 bases between. The CDR3 sequence: CASSSTIEQFF. The CDR3 coding sequence is TGTGCCAGCAGTTCGACTATTGAGCAGTTCTTC.